One and the same sample provided the 4 T cell receptor beta chains below, sequenced in a study of OX40 agonist ivuxolimab in advanced cancers. Sequencing was performed with immunoSEQ multiplex PCR; in TCRdb, only in-frame clones are kept and a portion is missing. The sample has around 31,000 clones, 80% to 95% seen once; the top ten hold approximately 4.3%. Sequencing was performed on CD4+ or CD8+ T cells sorted from blood, taken in a trial of the OX40 agonist ivuxolimab. Receptors were obtained from an adult with an advanced solid tumor such as melanoma, head and neck, liver or kidney cancer.

The chain couples TRBV6-4 to TRBJ2-2; the D gene is possibly TRBD1 (5 bases). The CDR3 contains 13 residues. Germline CDR1 MRHNA, CDR2 SNTAGT. V lost 2 bases, J lost 5 bases, and 6 bases lay in between. In DNA, the CDR3 is TGTGCCAGCAGTGACGGACAAACCGGGGAGCTGTTTTTT. It yields the protein CASSDGQTGELFF.

V usage is TRBV7-9 and J usage is TRBJ2-3, with D perhaps TRBD1 or TRBD2 (5 bases each). CDR3 length: 17 residues. The germline V and J ends were trimmed by 5 bases and 3 bases, with 21 bases remaining between them. From germline, CDR1 is SEHNR and CDR2 FQNEAQ (reference sequence). The CDR3 loop is CASSLTRGETTTDTQYF. The CDR3 DNA follows: TGTGCCAGCAGCCTGACACGGGGCGAGACGACTACAGATACGCAGTATTTT.

The chain is built from TRBV15 and TRBJ2-1, with TRBD2 matching over 9 bases. The junction had 10 bases not matched to a gene; V was cut back by 1 base and J by 6 bases. Germline lookup yields CDR1 LNHNV and CDR2 YYDKDF (reference sequence). This CDR3 has 17 amino acids. The CDR3 DNA reads TGTGCCACCAGCAGAGTGCTTGCGGGAGGGCCGGGCAATGAGCAGTTCTTC. It encodes CATSRVLAGGPGNEQFF.

The chain links TRBV27 to TRBJ1-5; TRBD1 aligns across 7 bases. The junction had 5 bases not matched to a gene; V was cut back by 8 bases and J by 4 bases. Germline loops: CDR1 MNHEY, CDR2 SMNVEV (reference sequence). The CDR3 contains 13 residues. The DNA for the CDR3 is TGTGCCAGCCGGGACAGCCTAAATCAGCCCCAGCATTTT. Protein product: CASRDSLNQPQHF.